This T cell receptor (beta chain) was captured in a study of CD8 T cells in Susac syndrome (dated by TCRdb to between 2017 and 2020). Some background on the complete study: Of the Susac syndrome patients who were sequenced, roughly six had clinically active disease and roughly eight were in clinical remission. The study compared CD8+ T cell repertoire clonality among over ten healthy donors, about 14 Susac syndrome patients and about 16 multiple sclerosis patients. At blood withdrawal, Susac syndrome patients were either therapy-naive, taking corticosteroids (in some cases with IVIg as well), or taking IVIg alone. Repertoire sequencing was used to test whether CD8+ T cell activation and differentiation in Susac syndrome was antigen driven.

RNA was extracted using the RNeasy kit, and roughly 0.45 to 1 microgram was reverse transcribed with random hexamers. The immunoSEQ multiplex PCR assay, covering 54 Vbeta and 13 Jbeta segments, was used to amplify TCR beta CDR3 regions. PCR amplification bias was corrected by using a synthetic template baseline for primer optimization and computational correction. The original methods were these. Reads were annotated to V, D and J genes per IMGT and analyzed with immunoSEQ Analyzer, keeping only productive sequences. Clonality was computed as one minus Shannon entropy normalized by log2 of the number of productive unique sequences. Public and private clones were assessed among the 100 most prevalent clones of each patient and control. Clones were defined as Susac-specific if absent from the healthy and MS cohorts, from roughly 1,100 published viral clones and from other ImmuneACCESS disease sequences. The public reads were run again by TCRdb, first through fastp at Q25 and then through MiXCR, and only productive beta chains were kept. Rows are combined by CDR3 protein, so each entry shows the most common genes and DNA. The V and J calls here are based on TCRdb, not the publication. The sample table holds around 130,000 distinct CDR3 sequences, of which around 94% were seen once. About 0.29% of the sample comes from the top ten.

Turning to this clonotype: No cognate antigen has been identified for it. No base quality information exists; no much larger clone differs at one position.

General conclusions and limits of the study: Clonal expansion was observed in Susac syndrome CD8+ repertoires, with the highest expansion in CD8+ TEMRA cells and greater expansion in clinically active than in remitting patients. Looking at Susac-specific public clones, the researchers identified some 15 in the total CD8+ repertoire and roughly 5 in the CD8+ TEMRA repertoire. The number of individuals in the TCR sequencing and HLA analysis was recognized as being relatively small.

A distance of 9 bases separates the germline ends of V and J, which lose 0 bases and 4 bases respectively. Sequences DFQATT (CDR1) and SNEGSKA (CDR2) are obtained from the germline V gene (reference sequence). The CDR3 spans 13 residues, from the cysteine through the phenylalanine. Kept here is only the CDR3 DNA, which spans 39 bases and is read in frame from base 1. Peripheral blood CD8+ and CD4+ T cells from healthy donors, Susac syndrome patients and multiple sclerosis patients were profiled by high-throughput TCR beta sequencing. The Susac syndrome patients fulfilled recently defined diagnostic criteria for definite or probable disease. Bulk CD8+ and CD4+ T cells were purified magnetically by negative isolation, whereas CD8+ TEMRA cells were enriched by FACS. Blood was drawn into EDTA tubes, processed within 24 hours, and PBMCs were isolated by density gradient centrifugation. PBMCs intended for TCR sequencing were frozen in liquid nitrogen and were later thawed in a 37 degrees C water bath. Purity of sorted or isolated CD4+, CD8+ and CD8+ TEMRA cells was at least 90%.

This sequence originates from a human donor with Susac syndrome. This receptor chain uses TRBV20-1 and TRBJ1-2, with a weak D call of TRBD1 (5 bases match). What was sequenced was CD8+ T cells from PBMCs. The nucleotide sequence is given as TGCAGTGCTAGAGATCGGGACGGCTATGGCTACACCTTC. This gives the protein CSARDRDGYGYTF.